This is a list of T cell receptor beta chains from one sample in a study of T cells in Graves' hyperthyroidism and ophthalmopathy. In TCRdb, the multiplex PCR reads were re-called with MiXCR into one record per CDR3 protein. The table lists approximately 700,000 distinct CDR3 sequences, around 17% of them singletons, with 8.4% in the top ten. Specimen: blood. The receptors here all came from a man between 18 and 35 years old with Graves' hyperthyroidism. Both conserved end residues are part of each CDR3. D genes are given only for firm matches. Rows give clone size only sometimes, using once, few, many, or a class for an expanded clone.

NA,NA,TRBV11-2,TRBJ2-3,TGTGCCAGCAGCTTAGCGGGTGAGAGGGGGCAGTATTTT,CASSLAGERGQYF
TRBD2,NA,TRBV20-1,TRBJ2-7,TGCAGTGCTACGGGACTAGAGTTCTACGAGCAGTACTTC,CSATGLEFYEQYF
NA,many,TRBV7-9,TRBJ2-1,TGTGCCAGCAGCTTGGGTGGGGGGACCGATGAGCAGTTCTTC,CASSLGGGTDEQFF
NA,NA,TRBV12-5,TRBJ2-2,TGTGCTAGTGCCCTCGGGACAAACACCGGGGAGCTGTTTTTT,CASALGTNTGELFF
TRBD2,NA,TRBV18,TRBJ2-2,TGTGCCAGCTCCCCCAACGGGGGGTCGAACACCGGGGAGCTGTTTTTT,CASSPNGGSNTGELFF
NA,many,TRBV20-1,TRBJ2-7,TGCAGTGCTAGTACCAGAGCCAACGAGCAGTACTTC,CSASTRANEQYF
NA,NA,TRBV19,TRBJ2-2,TGTGCCAGCGGGGTGGAAGGACAGAGAAGCACCGGGGAGCTGTTTTTT,CASGVEGQRSTGELFF
NA,few,TRBV7-2,TRBJ2-7,TGTGCCAGCAGCTCCGCCTCTCTTGGGTGGGGATCCTACGAGCAGTACTTC,CASSSASLGWGSYEQYF
TRBD1,NA,TRBV12-3/TRBV12-4,TRBJ1-2,TGTGCCAGCAGTACCACCCTGACAGGGGGCGATGGCTACACCTTC,CASSTTLTGGDGYTF
NA,NA,TRBV5-4,TRBJ1-2,TGTGCCAGCAGCTTTCAAGTCTTGAGGGCGCGTGACTATGGCTACACCTTC,CASSFQVLRARDYGYTF
NA,few,TRBV19,TRBJ2-1,TGTGCCAGTAGTATACTCCTGGGCTCCTACAATGAGCAGTTCTTC,CASSILLGSYNEQFF
NA,many,TRBV20-1,TRBJ2-5,TGCAGTGCTAGACGGACAGAACAAGAGACCCAGTACTTC,CSARRTEQETQYF
NA,few,TRBV20-1,TRBJ2-2,TGCAGTGCTAGCACCCAGGCCGGGGAGCTGTTTTTT,CSASTQAGELFF
NA,few,TRBV20-1,TRBJ1-1,TGCAGTGCTAAGGAGGCGCGGGGCGCGGAAGCTTTCTTT,CSAKEARGAEAFF
TRBD1,many,TRBV7-8,TRBJ2-7,TGTGCCAGCAGCTTAGCAGGTTTCCGACAGGGGGCCTACGAGCAGTACTTC,CASSLAGFRQGAYEQYF